This T cell receptor beta chain was recorded in a study of blood T cell repertoires in COVID-19. TCRdb's copy holds only in-frame clones and misses some; the assay was immunoSEQ multiplex PCR. The table has approximately 190,000 clones, 84% seen once; the top ten hold around 7%. This CDR3 has 14 residues. Trimming pared 4 bases from V and 5 bases from J, leaving 14 bases between. Looked up from germline, CDR1 is MNHEY and CDR2 is SVGAGI. The clonotype comes from a man aged 35-49 years who had recovered from COVID-19. The chain is built from TRBV6-5 and TRBJ1-2; D is undetermined. The sequencing input was PBMCs or T cells enriched from blood (not recorded which). The CDR3 DNA is TGTGCCAGCAGTTCCTCGGTCTCAGGATATGGCTACACCTTC. This encodes CASSSSVSGYGYTF.